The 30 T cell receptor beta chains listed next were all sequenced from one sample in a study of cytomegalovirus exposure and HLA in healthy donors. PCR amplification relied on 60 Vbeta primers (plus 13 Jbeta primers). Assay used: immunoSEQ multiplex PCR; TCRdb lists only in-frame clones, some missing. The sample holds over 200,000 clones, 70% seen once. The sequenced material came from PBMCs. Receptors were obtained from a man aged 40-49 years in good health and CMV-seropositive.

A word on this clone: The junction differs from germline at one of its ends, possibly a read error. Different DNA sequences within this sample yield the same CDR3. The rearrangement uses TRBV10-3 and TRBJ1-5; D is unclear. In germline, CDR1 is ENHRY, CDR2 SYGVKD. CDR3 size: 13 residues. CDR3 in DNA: TGTGCCATCAGAGCGGAGGGCAACCAGCCCCAGCATTTT. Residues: CAIRAEGNQPQHF.

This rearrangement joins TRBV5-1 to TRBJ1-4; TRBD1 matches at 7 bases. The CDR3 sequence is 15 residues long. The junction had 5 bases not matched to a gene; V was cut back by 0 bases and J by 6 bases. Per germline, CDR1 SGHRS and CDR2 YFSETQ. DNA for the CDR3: TGCGCCAGCAGCTTGGCAGGGGGATGGGATGAAAAACTGTTTTTT. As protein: CASSLAGGWDEKLFF.

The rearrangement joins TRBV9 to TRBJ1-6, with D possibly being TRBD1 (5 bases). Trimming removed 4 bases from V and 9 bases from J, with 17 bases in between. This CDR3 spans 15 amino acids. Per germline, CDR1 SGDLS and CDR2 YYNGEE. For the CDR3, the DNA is TGTGCCAGCAGCCCCCACAGGCTCGATAGTTCACCCCTCCACTTT. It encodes CASSPHRLDSSPLHF. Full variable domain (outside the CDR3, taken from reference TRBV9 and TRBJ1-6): DSGVTQTPKHLITATGQRVTLRCSPRSGDLSVYWYQQSLDQGLQFLIQYYNGEERAKGNILERFSAQQFPDLHSELNLSSLELGDSALYFCASSPHRLDSSPLHFGNGTRLTVT.

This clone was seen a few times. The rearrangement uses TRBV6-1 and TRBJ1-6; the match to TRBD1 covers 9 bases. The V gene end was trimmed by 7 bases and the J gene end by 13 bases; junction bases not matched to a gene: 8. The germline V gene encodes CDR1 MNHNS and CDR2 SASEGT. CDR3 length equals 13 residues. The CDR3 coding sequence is TGTGCCAGCAAGGACAGGGGAGATCGTCCCCTCCACTTT. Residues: CASKDRGDRPLHF.

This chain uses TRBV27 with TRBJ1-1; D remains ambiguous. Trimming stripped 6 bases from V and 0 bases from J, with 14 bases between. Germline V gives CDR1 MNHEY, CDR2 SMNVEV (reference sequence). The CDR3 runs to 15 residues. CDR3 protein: CASRSPHDMNTEAFF. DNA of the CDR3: TGTGCCAGCAGGTCCCCGCACGACATGAACACTGAAGCTTTCTTT.

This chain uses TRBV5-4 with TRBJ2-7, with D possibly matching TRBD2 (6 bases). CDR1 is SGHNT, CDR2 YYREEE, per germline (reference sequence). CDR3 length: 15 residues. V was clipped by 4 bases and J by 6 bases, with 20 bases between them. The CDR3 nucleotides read TGTGCCAGCAGCCGGGGGTCGGGGGAATTTGGCGAGCAGTACTTC. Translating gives CASSRGSGEFGEQYF.

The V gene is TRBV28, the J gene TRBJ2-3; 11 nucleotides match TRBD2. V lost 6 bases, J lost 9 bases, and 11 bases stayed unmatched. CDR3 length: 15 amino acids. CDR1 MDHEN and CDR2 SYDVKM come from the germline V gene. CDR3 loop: CASRNSGGAEATQYF. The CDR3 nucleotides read TGTGCCAGCAGAAATAGCGGGGGGGCCGAGGCCACGCAGTATTTT.

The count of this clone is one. The CDR3 loop reads CASSVGGGSYEQYF. The CDR3 DNA follows: TGTGCCAGCAGTGTTGGGGGCGGCTCCTACGAGCAGTACTTC. J is TRBJ2-7 and V is TRBV2, with D possibly matching TRBD1 (6 bases). V gave up 4 bases and J gave up 0 bases, with 10 bases separating them. The germline V gene has CDR1 SNHLY and CDR2 FYNNEI. This CDR3 is built from 14 residues.

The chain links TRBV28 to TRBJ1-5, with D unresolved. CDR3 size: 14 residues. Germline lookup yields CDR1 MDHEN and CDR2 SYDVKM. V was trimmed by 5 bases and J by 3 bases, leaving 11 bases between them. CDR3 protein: CASSPQQSNQPQHF. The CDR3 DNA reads TGTGCCAGCAGTCCACAGCAATCCAATCAGCCCCAGCATTTT. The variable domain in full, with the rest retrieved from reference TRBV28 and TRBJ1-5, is DVKVTQSSRYLVKRTGEKVFLECVQDMDHENMFWYRQDPGLGLRLIYFSYDVKMKEKGDIPEGYSVSREKKERFSLILESASTNQTSMYLCASSPQQSNQPQHFGDGTRLSIL.

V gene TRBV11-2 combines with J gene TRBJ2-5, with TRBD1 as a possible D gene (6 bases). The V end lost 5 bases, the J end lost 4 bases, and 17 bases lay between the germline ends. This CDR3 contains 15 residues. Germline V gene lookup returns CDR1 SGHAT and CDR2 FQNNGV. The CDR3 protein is CASSPVGAVGETQYF. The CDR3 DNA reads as TGTGCCAGCAGCCCCGTGGGGGCGGTCGGAGAGACCCAGTACTTC.

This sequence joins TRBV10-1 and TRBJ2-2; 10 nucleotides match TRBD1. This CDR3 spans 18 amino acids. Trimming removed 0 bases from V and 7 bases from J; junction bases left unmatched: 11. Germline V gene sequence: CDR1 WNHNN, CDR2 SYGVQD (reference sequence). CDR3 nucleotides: TGCGCCAGCAGTGAGTCGATGCGGGACAGGGGCCAGGTCGGGGAGCTGTTTTTT. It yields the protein CASSESMRDRGQVGELFF.

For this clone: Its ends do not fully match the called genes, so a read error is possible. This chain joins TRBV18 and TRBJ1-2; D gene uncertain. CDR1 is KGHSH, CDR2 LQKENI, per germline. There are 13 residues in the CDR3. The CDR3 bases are TGTGCCGGCTCGACGGAGGCTAACTATGGCTACACCTTC. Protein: CAGSTEANYGYTF.

This CDR3 is CASGGKGLGTGELFF. CDR3 sequence (DNA): TGTGCCAGCGGGGGCAAGGGCCTAGGCACCGGGGAGCTGTTTTTT. The chain combines TRBV2 with TRBJ2-2; possibly TRBD1 for D (6 bases). The CDR3 contains 15 residues. V lost 8 bases, J lost 4 bases, and 17 bases lay in between. Germline V CDR1 and CDR2: SNHLY, FYNNEI.

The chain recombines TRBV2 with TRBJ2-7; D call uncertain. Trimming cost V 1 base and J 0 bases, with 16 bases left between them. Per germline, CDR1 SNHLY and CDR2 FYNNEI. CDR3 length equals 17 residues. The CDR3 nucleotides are TGTGCCAGCAGTGAAGGGGCACGAGATTATAGCTCCTACGAGCAGTACTTC. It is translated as CASSEGARDYSSYEQYF.

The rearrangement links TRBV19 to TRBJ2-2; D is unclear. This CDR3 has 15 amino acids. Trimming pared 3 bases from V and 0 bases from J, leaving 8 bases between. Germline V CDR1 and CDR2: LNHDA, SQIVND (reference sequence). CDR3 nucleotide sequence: TGTGCCAGTAGTATCTGGGCTGCGAACACCGGGGAGCTGTTTTTT. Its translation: CASSIWAANTGELFF.

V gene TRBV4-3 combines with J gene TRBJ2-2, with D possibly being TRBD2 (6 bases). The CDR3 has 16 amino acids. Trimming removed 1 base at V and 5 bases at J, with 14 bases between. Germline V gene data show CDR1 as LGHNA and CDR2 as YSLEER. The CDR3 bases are TGCGCCAGCAGCCAAGGGGGAGGAGCGTTAACCGGGGAGCTGTTTTTT. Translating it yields CASSQGGGALTGELFF.

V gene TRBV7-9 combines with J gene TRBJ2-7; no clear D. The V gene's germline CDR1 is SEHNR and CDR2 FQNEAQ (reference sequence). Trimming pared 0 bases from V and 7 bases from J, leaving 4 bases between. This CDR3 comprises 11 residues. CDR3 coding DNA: TGTGCCAGCAGCTTAGCGCGAGAGCAGTACTTC. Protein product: CASSLAREQYF.

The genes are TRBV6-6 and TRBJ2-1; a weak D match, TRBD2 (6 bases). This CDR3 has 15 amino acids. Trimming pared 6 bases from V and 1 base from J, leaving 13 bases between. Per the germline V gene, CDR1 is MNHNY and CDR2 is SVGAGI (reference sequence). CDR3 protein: CASRGTAGSYNEQFF. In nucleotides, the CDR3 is TGTGCCAGCAGAGGGACTGCCGGTTCCTACAATGAGCAGTTCTTC.

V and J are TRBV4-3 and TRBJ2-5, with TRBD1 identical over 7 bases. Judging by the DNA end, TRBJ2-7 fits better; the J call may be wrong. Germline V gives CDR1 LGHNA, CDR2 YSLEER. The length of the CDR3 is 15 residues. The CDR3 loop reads CASSPGTHRGDEQYF. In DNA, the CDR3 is TGCGCCAGCAGCCCGGGGACCCACAGGGGCGACGAGCAGTACTTC.

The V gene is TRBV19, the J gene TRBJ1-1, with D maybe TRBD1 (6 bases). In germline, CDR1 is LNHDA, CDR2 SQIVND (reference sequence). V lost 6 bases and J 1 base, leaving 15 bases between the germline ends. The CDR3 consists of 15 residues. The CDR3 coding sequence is TGTGCCAGTAGGGGCCAGGGGCTAGAGAACACTGAAGCTTTCTTT. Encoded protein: CASRGQGLENTEAFF. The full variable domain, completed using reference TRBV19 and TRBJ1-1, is DGGITQSPKYLFRKEGQNVTLSCEQNLNHDAMYWYRQDPGQGLRLIYYSQIVNDFQKGDIAEGYSVSREKKESFPLTVTSAQKNPTAFYLCASRGQGLENTEAFFGQGTRLTVV.

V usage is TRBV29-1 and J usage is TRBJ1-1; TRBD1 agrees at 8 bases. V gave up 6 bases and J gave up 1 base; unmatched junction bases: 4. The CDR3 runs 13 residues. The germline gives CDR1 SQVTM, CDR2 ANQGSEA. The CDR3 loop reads CSVEGQANTEAFF. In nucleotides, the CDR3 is TGCAGCGTAGAGGGACAGGCGAACACTGAAGCTTTCTTT. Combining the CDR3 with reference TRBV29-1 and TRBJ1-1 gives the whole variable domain SAVISQKPSRDICQRGTSLTIQCQVDSQVTMMFWYRQQPGQSLTLIATANQGSEATYESGFVIDKFPISRPNLTFSTLTVSNMSPEDSSIYLCSVEGQANTEAFFGQGTRLTVV.

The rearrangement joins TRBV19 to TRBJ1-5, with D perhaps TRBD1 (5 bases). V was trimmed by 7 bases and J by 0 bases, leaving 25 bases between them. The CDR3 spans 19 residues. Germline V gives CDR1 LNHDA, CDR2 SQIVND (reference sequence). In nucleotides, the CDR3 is TGTGCCAGTAATCATCGTGGACACCGGATGGGTGATAGCAATCAGCCCCAGCATTTT. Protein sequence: CASNHRGHRMGDSNQPQHF.

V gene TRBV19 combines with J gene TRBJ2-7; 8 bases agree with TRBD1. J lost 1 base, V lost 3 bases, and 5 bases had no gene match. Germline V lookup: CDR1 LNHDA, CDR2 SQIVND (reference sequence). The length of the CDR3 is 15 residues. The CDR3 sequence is CASSITGTGSYEQYF. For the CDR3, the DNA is TGTGCCAGTAGTATTACCGGGACAGGTTCCTACGAGCAGTACTTC.

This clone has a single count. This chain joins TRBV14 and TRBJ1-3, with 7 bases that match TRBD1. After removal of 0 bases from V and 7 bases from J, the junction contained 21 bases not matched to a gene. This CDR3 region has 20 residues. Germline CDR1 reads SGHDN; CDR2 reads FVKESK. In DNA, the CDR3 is TGTGCCAGCAGCCAAGATGGAGAAGGGGGAAGGGGGCGATCGAAGAACACCATATATTTT. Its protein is CASSQDGEGGRGRSKNTIYF.

CDR3 sequence: CASSSPGQGASQFF. CDR3 DNA sequence: TGCGCCAGCAGCTCCCCGGGACAGGGGGCTTCGCAGTTCTTC. The chain employs TRBV5-1 and TRBJ2-1; 12 positions agree with TRBD1. The CDR3 is 14 amino acids. V shed 3 bases and J 12 bases; nucleotides not matched to a gene: 7. Germline loops: CDR1 SGHRS, CDR2 YFSETQ.

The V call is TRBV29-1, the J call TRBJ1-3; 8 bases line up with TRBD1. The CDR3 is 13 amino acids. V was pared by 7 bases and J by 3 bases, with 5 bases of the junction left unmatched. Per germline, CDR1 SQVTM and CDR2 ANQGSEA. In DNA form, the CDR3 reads TGCAGCGCCAGACAGGGGAATGGAAACACCATATATTTT. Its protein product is CSARQGNGNTIYF.

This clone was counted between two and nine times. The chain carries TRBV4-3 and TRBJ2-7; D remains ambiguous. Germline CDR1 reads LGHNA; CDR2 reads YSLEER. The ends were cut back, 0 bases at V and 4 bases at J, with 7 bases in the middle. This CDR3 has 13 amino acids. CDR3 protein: CASSQDQSYEQYF. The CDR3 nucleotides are TGCGCCAGCAGCCAAGATCAGTCGTACGAGCAGTACTTC.

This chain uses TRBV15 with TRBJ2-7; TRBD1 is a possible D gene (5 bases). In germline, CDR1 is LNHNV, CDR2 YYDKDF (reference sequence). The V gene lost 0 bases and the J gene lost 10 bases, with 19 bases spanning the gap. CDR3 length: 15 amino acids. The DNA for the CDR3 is TGTGCCACCAGCAGAGATCTGGCAGGGCCTCGGCCCCAGTACTTC. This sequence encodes CATSRDLAGPRPQYF.

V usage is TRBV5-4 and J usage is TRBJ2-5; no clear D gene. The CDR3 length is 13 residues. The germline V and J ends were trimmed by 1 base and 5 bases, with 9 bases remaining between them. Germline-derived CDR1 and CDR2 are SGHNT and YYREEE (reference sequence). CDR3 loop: CASSLPGGETQYF. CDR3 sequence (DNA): TGTGCCAGCAGCTTGCCGGGTGGGGAGACCCAGTACTTC.

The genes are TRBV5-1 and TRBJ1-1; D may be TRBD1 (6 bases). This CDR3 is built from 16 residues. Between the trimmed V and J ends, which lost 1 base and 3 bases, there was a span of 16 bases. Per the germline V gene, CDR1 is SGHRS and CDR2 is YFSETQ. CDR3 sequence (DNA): TGCGCCAGCAGCTTGCAGGGGCTGGGTGAGTACACTGAAGCTTTCTTT. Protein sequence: CASSLQGLGEYTEAFF.